The rows below give T cell receptor beta chains drawn from one sample of a study of blood T cell repertoires in COVID-19. The table came from immunoSEQ multiplex PCR; TCRdb's copy has only in-frame clones and leaves some out. This table holds approximately 270,000 clones, around nine tenths found once. The sequencing sample was made of peripheral blood. The source of these receptors is a man in his forties with active or convalescent COVID-19. CDR3s include the opening cysteine and the closing phenylalanine or tryptophan. The D gene is left open where the match is weak. Size is stated for part of the rows, as once, few or many counts, or as a class when the clone is expanded.

len,v_gene,d_gene,abundance,j_gene,CDR3aa,CDR3nt
17,TRBV5-8,.,once,TRBJ1-1,CASSPPGRKDQKYAAFF,TGTGCCAGCAGCCCACCAGGGCGAAAAGACCAGAAATATGCAGCTTTCTTT
17,TRBV5-6,TRBD2,.,TRBJ2-2,CASSLAELAANTGELFF,TGTGCCAGCAGCTTGGCCGAACTAGCGGCGAACACCGGGGAGCTGTTTTTT
15,TRBV11-2,TRBD1,.,TRBJ2-1,CASSFQDRGKNEQFF,TGTGCCAGCAGCTTCCAGGACAGGGGAAAGAATGAGCAGTTCTTC
16,TRBV3-1/TRBV3-2,.,.,TRBJ2-5,CASSQGVLRGGETQYF,TGTGCCAGCAGCCAAGGGGTTTTACGAGGTGGAGAGACCCAGTACTTC
14,TRBV5-6,TRBD1,.,TRBJ1-2,CASSHGTGTIGYTF,TGTGCCAGCAGCCATGGGACAGGAACCATCGGCTACACCTTC
12,TRBV12-3/TRBV12-4,.,few,TRBJ1-3,CASGGAGNTIYF,TGTGCCAGCGGGGGCGCTGGAAACACCATATATTTT
13,TRBV5-4,.,.,TRBJ2-3,CASRDRPTDTQYF,TGTGCCAGCAGGGACAGACCCACAGATACGCAGTATTTT
13,TRBV19,.,few,TRBJ1-6,CASSIKPKSPLHF,TGTGCCAGTAGTATAAAGCCGAAATCACCCCTCCACTTT
16,TRBV2,TRBD1,.,TRBJ2-5,CASSEALGQGEETQYF,TGTGCCAGCAGTGAAGCGCTGGGACAGGGAGAAGAGACCCAGTACTTC
14,TRBV30,TRBD1,.,TRBJ1-1,CAWRGTAGNTEAFF,TGTGCCTGGAGGGGGACAGCCGGAAACACTGAAGCTTTCTTT
16,TRBV21-1,.,.,TRBJ2-2,CASSKDGGRVPGELFF,TGTGCCAGCAGCAAAGACGGCGGGAGGGTTCCCGGGGAGCTGTTTTTT
15,TRBV10-3,TRBD2,.,TRBJ2-5,CAISVVAGGQETQYF,TGTGCCATCAGTGTAGTAGCGGGAGGGCAGGAGACCCAGTACTTC
15,TRBV14,.,.,TRBJ2-5,CASSQVSGYQETQYF,TGTGCCAGCAGCCAAGTTTCGGGGTACCAAGAGACCCAGTACTTC
13,TRBV5-1,.,.,TRBJ2-7,CASSLEGMNEQYF,TGCGCCAGCAGCTTGGAGGGGATGAACGAGCAGTACTTC
14,TRBV6-5,TRBD2,.,TRBJ2-7,CASSSSGLSYEQYF,TGTGCCAGCAGTTCTAGCGGTTTATCCTACGAGCAGTACTTC
15,TRBV19,TRBD1,.,TRBJ2-2,CASANRGLNTGELFF,TGTGCCAGCGCAAACAGGGGGCTAAACACCGGGGAGCTGTTTTTT
16,TRBV6-6,TRBD1,.,TRBJ2-2,CASSRARDRGTGELFF,TGTGCCAGCAGTCGAGCCCGGGACAGGGGCACCGGGGAGCTGTTTTTT
13,TRBV27,.,.,TRBJ1-2,CASSLVAGYGYTF,TGTGCCAGCAGTTTGGTGGCGGGCTATGGCTACACCTTC
13,TRBV19,.,.,TRBJ1-2,CASSIDRGEGYTF,TGTGCCAGTAGTATAGATCGCGGGGAGGGCTACACCTTC
17,TRBV10-1,.,.,TRBJ2-1,CASSLGGVGTAYNEQFF,TGCGCCAGCAGTCTAGGAGGGGTAGGGACCGCATACAATGAGCAGTTCTTC
17,TRBV29-1,.,.,TRBJ1-4,CSVDGGGGLSTNEKLFF,TGCAGCGTTGATGGAGGGGGGGGCTTATCAACTAATGAAAAACTGTTTTTT
14,TRBV6-5,TRBD1,.,TRBJ1-4,CASNSGTVNEKLFF,TGTGCCAGCAACTCCGGGACAGTCAATGAAAAACTGTTTTTT